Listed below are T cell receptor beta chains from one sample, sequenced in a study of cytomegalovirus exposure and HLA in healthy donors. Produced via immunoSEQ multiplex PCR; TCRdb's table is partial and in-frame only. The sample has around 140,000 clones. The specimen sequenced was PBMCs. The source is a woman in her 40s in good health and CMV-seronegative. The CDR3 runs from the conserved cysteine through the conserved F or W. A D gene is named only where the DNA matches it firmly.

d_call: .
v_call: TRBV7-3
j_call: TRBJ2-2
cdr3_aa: CASGLEVTGELFF
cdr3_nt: TGTGCCAGCGGCCTAGAGGTCACCGGGGAGCTGTTTTTT

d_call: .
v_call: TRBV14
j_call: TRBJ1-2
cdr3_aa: CASSQEYGGGYTF
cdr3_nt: TGTGCCAGCAGCCAAGAGTACGGGGGAGGCTACACCTTC

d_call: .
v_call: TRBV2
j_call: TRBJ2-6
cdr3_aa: CASSETLDSDSSGANVLTF
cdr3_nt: TGTGCCAGCAGTGAGACCCTAGACAGTGACAGCTCTGGGGCCAACGTCCTGACTTTC

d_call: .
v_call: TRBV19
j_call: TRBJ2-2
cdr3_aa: CASREGQSNTGELFF
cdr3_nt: TGTGCCAGTAGGGAGGGACAGAGTAACACCGGGGAGCTGTTTTTT

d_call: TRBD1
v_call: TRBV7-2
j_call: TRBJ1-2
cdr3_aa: CASSGTGWFLDGYTF
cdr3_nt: TGTGCCAGCAGCGGGACAGGGTGGTTCTTGGATGGCTACACCTTC

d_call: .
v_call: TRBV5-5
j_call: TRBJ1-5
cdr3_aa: CASSSHLPSGTASNQPQHF
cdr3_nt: TGTGCCAGCAGCTCGCATCTCCCCTCTGGGACTGCTAGCAATCAGCCCCAGCATTTT

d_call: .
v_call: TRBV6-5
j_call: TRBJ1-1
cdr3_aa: CASTSLGRGWTEAFF
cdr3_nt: TGTGCCAGCACCAGTCTCGGCCGGGGTTGGACTGAAGCTTTCTTT

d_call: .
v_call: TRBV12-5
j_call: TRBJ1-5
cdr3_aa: CASGLGGGQPQHF
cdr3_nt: TGTGCTAGTGGCCTTGGGGGAGGTCAGCCCCAGCATTTT

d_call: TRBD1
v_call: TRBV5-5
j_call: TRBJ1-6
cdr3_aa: CASSSRGRDNSPLHF
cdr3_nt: TGTGCCAGCAGCTCCAGGGGGCGCGACAATTCACCCCTCCACTTT

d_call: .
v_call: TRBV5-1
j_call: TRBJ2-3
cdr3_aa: CASSLAGYNTDTQYF
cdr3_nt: TGCGCCAGCAGCTTGGCCGGGTATAACACAGATACGCAGTATTTT

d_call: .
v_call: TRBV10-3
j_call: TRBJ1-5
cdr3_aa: CAISDPGRGEGPQHF
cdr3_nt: TGTGCCATCAGTGACCCCGGTCGGGGGGAAGGTCCCCAGCATTTT

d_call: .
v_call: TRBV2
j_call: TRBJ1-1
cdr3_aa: CASTEWGGKGAEAFF
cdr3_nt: TGTGCCAGCACCGAATGGGGAGGGAAGGGAGCTGAAGCTTTCTTT

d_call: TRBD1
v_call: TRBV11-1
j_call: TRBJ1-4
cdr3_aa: CASSPSDRVGVGKLFF
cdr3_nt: TGTGCCAGCAGCCCATCTGACAGGGTTGGAGTCGGAAAACTGTTTTTT

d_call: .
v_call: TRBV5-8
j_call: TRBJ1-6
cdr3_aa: CASSLGANSPLHF
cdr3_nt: TGTGCCAGCAGCCTTGGGGCGAATTCACCCCTCCACTTT

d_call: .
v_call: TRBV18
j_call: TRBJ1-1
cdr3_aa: CASSPRGPTNTEAFF
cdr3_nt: TGTGCCAGCTCACCTCGCGGCCCGACGAACACTGAAGCTTTCTTT

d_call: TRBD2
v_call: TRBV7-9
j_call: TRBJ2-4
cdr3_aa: CASSLRGGAKNIQYF
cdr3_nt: TGTGCCAGCAGCTTGCGGGGGGGGGCCAAAAACATTCAGTACTTC

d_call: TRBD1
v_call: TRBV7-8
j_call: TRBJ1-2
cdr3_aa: CVSSDRDRGNGYTF
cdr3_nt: TGTGTCAGCAGCGACCGGGACAGGGGAAACGGCTACACCTTC

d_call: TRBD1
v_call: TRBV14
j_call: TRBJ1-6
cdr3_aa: CASSLGQVQSNSPLHF
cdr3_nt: TGTGCCAGCAGCCTGGGACAGGTGCAAAGTAATTCACCCCTCCACTTT

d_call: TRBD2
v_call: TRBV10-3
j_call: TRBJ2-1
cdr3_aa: CAIRGSSGGVYNEQFF
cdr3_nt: TGTGCCATCAGGGGTTCTAGCGGGGGGGTCTACAATGAGCAGTTCTTC

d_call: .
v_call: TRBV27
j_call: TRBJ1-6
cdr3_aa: CASRRAYNSPLHF
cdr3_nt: TGCGCCAGTCGGAGGGCATATAATTCACCCCTCCACTTT

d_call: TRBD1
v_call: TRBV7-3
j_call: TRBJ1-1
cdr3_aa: CASSLGAGGMNTEAFF
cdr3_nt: TGTGCCAGCAGCTTAGGAGCAGGGGGCATGAACACTGAAGCTTTCTTT

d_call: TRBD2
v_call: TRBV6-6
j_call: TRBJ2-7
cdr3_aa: CASSGSGGGLSYEQYF
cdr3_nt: TGTGCCAGCAGTGGATCGGGGGGGGGCCTCTCCTACGAGCAGTACTTC

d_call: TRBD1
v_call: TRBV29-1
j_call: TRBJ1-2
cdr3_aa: CSVEKQGYDGYTF
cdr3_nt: TGCAGCGTTGAAAAACAGGGGTACGATGGCTACACCTTC

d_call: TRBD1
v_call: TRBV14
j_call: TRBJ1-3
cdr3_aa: CASSQLGAGGLSGNTIYF
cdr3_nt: TGTGCCAGCAGCCAATTAGGGGCAGGGGGTCTATCTGGAAACACCATATATTTT

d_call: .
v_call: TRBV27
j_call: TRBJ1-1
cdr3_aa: CASSSGPGSTEAFF
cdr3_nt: TGTGCCAGCAGTTCTGGACCGGGATCGACTGAAGCTTTCTTT

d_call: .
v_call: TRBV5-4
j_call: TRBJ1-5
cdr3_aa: CASSLGQNQPQHF
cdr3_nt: TGTGCCAGCAGCCTGGGTCAAAATCAGCCCCAGCATTTT

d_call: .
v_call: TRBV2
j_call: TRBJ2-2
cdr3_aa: CASSEIRGSGGELFF
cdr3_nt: TGTGCCAGCAGTGAAATACGGGGGTCCGGCGGGGAGCTGTTTTTT

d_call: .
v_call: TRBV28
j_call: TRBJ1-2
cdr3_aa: CASSFMAGQPTNYGYTF
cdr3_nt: TGTGCCAGCAGTTTTATGGCAGGGCAACCTACCAACTATGGCTACACCTTC

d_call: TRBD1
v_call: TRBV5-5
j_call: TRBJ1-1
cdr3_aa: CANSFGTGIMNTEAFF
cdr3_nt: TGTGCCAACAGCTTCGGGACAGGGATCATGAACACTGAAGCTTTCTTT

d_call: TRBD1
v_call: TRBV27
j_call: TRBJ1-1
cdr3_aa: CASSFDRGLGLTEAFF
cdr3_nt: TGTGCCAGCAGTTTTGACAGGGGGCTAGGGTTGACTGAAGCTTTCTTT

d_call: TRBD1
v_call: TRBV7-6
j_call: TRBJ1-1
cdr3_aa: CASSFGPGTGVNTEAFF
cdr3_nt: TGTGCCAGCAGCTTTGGGCCTGGGACAGGGGTGAACACTGAAGCTTTCTTT

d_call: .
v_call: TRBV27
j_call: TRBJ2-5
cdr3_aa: CASSLRGSPQYF
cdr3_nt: TGTGCCAGCAGTTTAAGGGGGAGCCCCCAGTACTTC

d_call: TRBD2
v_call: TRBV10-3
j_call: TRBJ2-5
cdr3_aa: CAISESLGGYQETQYF
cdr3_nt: TGTGCCATCAGTGAGTCTCTGGGGGGGTACCAAGAGACCCAGTACTTC

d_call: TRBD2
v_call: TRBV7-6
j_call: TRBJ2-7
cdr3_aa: CASSLSGGAYEQYF
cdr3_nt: TGTGCCAGCAGCCTTAGCGGGGGGGCCTACGAGCAGTACTTC

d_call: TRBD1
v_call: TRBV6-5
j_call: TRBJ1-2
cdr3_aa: CASSQSGTALGYTF
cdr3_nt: TGTGCCAGCAGTCAATCAGGGACAGCGCTTGGCTACACCTTC

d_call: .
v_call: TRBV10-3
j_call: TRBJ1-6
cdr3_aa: CAISPVSYNSPLHF
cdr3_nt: TGTGCCATCAGTCCAGTATCCTATAATTCACCCCTCCACTTT

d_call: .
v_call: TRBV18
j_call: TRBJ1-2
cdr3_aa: CASSPSARGVPRLPF
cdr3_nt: TGTGCCAGCTCTCCCTCGGCCAGGGGCGTCCCTCGTTTGCCCTTC

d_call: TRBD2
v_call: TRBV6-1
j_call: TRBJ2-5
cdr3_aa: CASSLLAGGRETQYF
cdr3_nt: TGTGCCAGCAGTTTACTAGCGGGGGGGCGAGAGACCCAGTACTTC

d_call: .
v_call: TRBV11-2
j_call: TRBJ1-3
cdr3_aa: CASSPYLSSGNTIYF
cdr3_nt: TGTGCCAGCAGTCCGTACCTTAGCTCTGGAAACACCATATATTTT

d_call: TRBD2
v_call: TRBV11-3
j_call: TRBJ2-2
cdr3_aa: CASSSRTSGDTGELFF
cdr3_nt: TGTGCCAGCAGCTCCCGGACTAGCGGGGACACCGGGGAGCTGTTTTTT

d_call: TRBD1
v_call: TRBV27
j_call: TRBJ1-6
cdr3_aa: CASRENRGRGSLLSPLHF
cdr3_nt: TGTGCCAGCAGGGAAAACAGGGGGCGCGGTTCGTTACTCTCACCCCTCCACTTT

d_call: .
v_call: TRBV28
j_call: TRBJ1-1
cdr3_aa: CASTEIQGQNTEAFF
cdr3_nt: TGTGCCAGCACCGAAATACAGGGTCAGAACACTGAAGCTTTCTTT

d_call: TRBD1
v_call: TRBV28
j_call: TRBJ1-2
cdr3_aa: CASRDRGGYTF
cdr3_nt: TGTGCCAGCCGCGACAGGGGTGGCTACACCTTC

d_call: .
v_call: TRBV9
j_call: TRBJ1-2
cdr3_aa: CASSVDSDYGYTF
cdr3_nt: TGTGCCAGCAGCGTAGACAGTGACTATGGCTACACCTTC